Following are 13 T cell receptor beta chains from one sample sequenced in a study of blood T cell repertoires in COVID-19. Sequencing used immunoSEQ multiplex PCR; TCRdb keeps in-frame clones, though not all of them. The table lists a few hundred thousand clones, roughly 88% of them singletons. The specimen sequenced was peripheral blood. These receptors all come from a man between 35 and 55 years old who had recovered from COVID-19.

This chain joins TRBV11-2 and TRBJ2-3; 7 bases match TRBD2. In germline, CDR1 is SGHAT, CDR2 FQNNGV. There are 16 residues in the CDR3. V lost 1 base, J lost 1 base, and 5 bases stayed unmatched. The DNA of the CDR3 is TGTGCCAGCAGCTTAGGGGGAGGGGTTGGCACAGATACGCAGTATTTT. It codes for CASSLGGGVGTDTQYF.

The genes are TRBV7-9 and TRBJ2-1; TRBD2 matches at 8 bases. The V gene end was trimmed by 5 bases and the J gene end by 6 bases; junction bases not matched to a gene: 9. CDR1 is SEHNR and CDR2 is FQNEAQ in the germline V gene (reference sequence). This CDR3 is 15 amino acids long. CDR3 nucleotide sequence: TGTGCCAGCAGCCCTGTAGCGGGACCTATCAATGAGCAGTTCTTC. Translation: CASSPVAGPINEQFF.

The gene calls are TRBV3-1 (or the pseudogene TRBV3-2) and TRBJ1-1; D might be TRBD1 (6 bases). Trimming left V 3 bases short and J 1 base short, with 12 bases between. The CDR3 has 15 amino acids. The germline gives CDR1 LGHDT, CDR2 YNNKEL (reference sequence). The CDR3 DNA follows: TGTGCCAGCAGCCAGGGGGCGACTTCGAACACTGAAGCTTTCTTT. It specifies CASSQGATSNTEAFF.

This CDR3 is CSGASAYGYTF. The CDR3 DNA sequence: TGCAGTGGAGCGTCGGCGTATGGCTACACCTTC. The chain uses TRBV20-1 and TRBJ1-2; D gene uncertain. In germline, CDR1 is DFQATT, CDR2 SNEGSKA (reference sequence). Trimming pared 7 bases from V and 5 bases from J, leaving 11 bases between. CDR3 length: 11 amino acids.

V is TRBV4-3 and J is TRBJ1-3; D possibly corresponds to TRBD1 (6 bases). The CDR3 is made up of 15 amino acids. Per the germline V gene, CDR1 is LGHNA and CDR2 is YSLEER. V lost 1 base and J lost 2, with 9 bases in between. For the CDR3, the DNA is TGCGCCAGCAGCCAAGTCTCAGGGGCTGGAAACACCATATATTTT. Translation gives CASSQVSGAGNTIYF.

V is TRBV5-5 and J is TRBJ2-7; TRBD1 matches at 9 bases. CDR3 size: 14 residues. Trimming removed 4 bases from V and 3 bases from J; junction bases left unmatched: 5. Germline V gives CDR1 SGHKS, CDR2 YYEKEE (reference sequence). As DNA, the CDR3 is TGTGCCAGCAGCGGCAAGGGACAGGGCTACGAGCAGTACTTC. It encodes CASSGKGQGYEQYF. Full variable domain (rest looked up from reference TRBV5-5 and TRBJ2-7): DAGVTQSPTHLIKTRGQQVTLRCSPISGHKSVSWYQQVLGQGPQFIFQYYEKEERGRGNFPDRFSARQFPNYSSELNVNALLLGDSALYLCASSGKGQGYEQYFGPGTRLTVT.

J is TRBJ1-4 and V is TRBV28; D gene uncertain. This CDR3 region has 15 residues. The germline V gene has CDR1 MDHEN and CDR2 SYDVKM. Trimming pared 1 base from V and 8 bases from J, leaving 14 bases between. The CDR3 reads CASSLSDSREEKLFF. CDR3 DNA: TGTGCCAGCAGTTTATCGGACTCAAGAGAGGAAAAACTGTTTTTT. Full variable domain (outside the CDR3, taken from reference TRBV28 and TRBJ1-4): DVKVTQSSRYLVKRTGEKVFLECVQDMDHENMFWYRQDPGLGLRLIYFSYDVKMKEKGDIPEGYSVSREKKERFSLILESASTNQTSMYLCASSLSDSREEKLFFGSGTQLSVL.

CDR3 residues: CASSLRTGIPETQYF. The CDR3 DNA follows: TGTGCCAGCAGCTTAAGGACAGGGATCCCAGAGACCCAGTACTTC. The genes are TRBV5-8 and TRBJ2-5; 8 bases are shared with TRBD1. With 2 bases clipped from V and 4 bases from J, the junction kept 7 bases outside the gene matches. This CDR3 has 15 amino acids. Per the germline V gene, CDR1 is SGHTS and CDR2 is YDEGEE.

V usage is TRBV6-5 and J usage is TRBJ2-1; possible D gene TRBD2, 7 bases. V shed 0 bases and J shed 6 bases, with 15 bases lying between them. The CDR3 spans 16 residues. CDR1 is MNHEY and CDR2 is SVGAGI in the germline V gene. The CDR3 DNA sequence: TGTGCCAGCAGTTACTCGTTGCGGGGGCCCCCCAATGAGCAGTTCTTC. Encoded protein: CASSYSLRGPPNEQFF.

This clone was counted a few times. The chain joins TRBV6-2 or TRBV6-3 to TRBJ2-2; D is perhaps TRBD2 (6 bases). This CDR3 spans 18 amino acids. Germline V gene sequence: CDR1 MNHEY, CDR2 SVGEGT. V lost 2 bases to trimming and J lost 6 bases, with 22 bases between them. In DNA form, the CDR3 reads TGTGCCAGCAGTTACGGTTGGGGTTTCGGGGGAAAGTCCGGGGAGCTGTTTTTT. Amino acid sequence: CASSYGWGFGGKSGELFF.

The rearrangement uses TRBV5-1 and TRBJ1-4; unclear D gene. This CDR3 spans 17 amino acids. CDR1 and CDR2 (germline): SGHRS, YFSETQ. Trimming took off 4 bases at V and 0 bases at J, with 16 bases between the two ends. The CDR3 spells CASSPRGRDATNEKLFF. CDR3 sequence (DNA): TGCGCCAGCAGCCCCCGTGGGAGGGATGCAACTAATGAAAAACTGTTTTTT.

This chain uses TRBV15 with TRBJ1-6, with 10 bases lining up with TRBD1. V gave up 0 bases and J gave up 10 bases; unmatched junction bases: 3. CDR1 and CDR2 (germline): LNHNV, YYDKDF (reference sequence). The CDR3 loop spans 15 amino acids. The CDR3 bases are TGTGCCACCAGCAGAGAGGGGGACAGGGGATCACCCCTCCACTTT. This translates into CATSREGDRGSPLHF.

The chain is built from TRBV28 and TRBJ2-7; no clear D gene. The V and J ends lost 1 base and 0 bases respectively, with 13 bases between them. The germline V gene encodes CDR1 MDHEN and CDR2 SYDVKM. This CDR3 spans 16 amino acids. The CDR3: CASSLFSAEASYEQYF. Written as DNA, the CDR3 is TGTGCCAGCAGTTTATTTTCCGCGGAAGCCTCCTACGAGCAGTACTTC.